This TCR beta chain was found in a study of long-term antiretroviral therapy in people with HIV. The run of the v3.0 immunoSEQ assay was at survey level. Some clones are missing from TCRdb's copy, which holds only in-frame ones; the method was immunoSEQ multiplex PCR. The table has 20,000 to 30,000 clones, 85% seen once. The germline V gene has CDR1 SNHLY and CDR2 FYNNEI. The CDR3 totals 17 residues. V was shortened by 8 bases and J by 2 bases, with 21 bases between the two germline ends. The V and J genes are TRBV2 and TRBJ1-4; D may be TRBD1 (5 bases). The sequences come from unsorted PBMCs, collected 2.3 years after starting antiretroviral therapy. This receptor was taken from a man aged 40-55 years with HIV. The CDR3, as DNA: TGTGCCAGCCTAAACGGCCAGGGAGGAGTCACTAATGAAAAACTGTTTTTT. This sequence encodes CASLNGQGGVTNEKLFF. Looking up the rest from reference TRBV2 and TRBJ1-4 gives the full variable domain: EPEVTQTPSHQVTQMGQEVILRCVPISNHLYFYWYRQILGQKVEFLVSFYNNEISEKSEIFDDQFSVERPDGSNFTLKIRSTKLEDSAMYFCASLNGQGGVTNEKLFFGSGTQLSVL.